This T cell receptor (beta chain) was sequenced during a study of blood T cell repertoires in COVID-19. Study at large: Sites across the United States, Italy and Spain contributed samples from acute and convalescent COVID-19. T cells, B-cell-depleted T cells, or PBMCs provided the cDNA or gDNA that served as material.

Trimming removed 6 bases from V and 7 bases from J; junction bases left unmatched: 10. This CDR3 is 15 amino acids long. CDR1 SGHTA and CDR2 FQGTGA come from the germline V gene. Under the authors' procedure: For nucleated cells, counts were estimated from reference gene primer amplification. Method: immunoSEQ multiplex PCR; TCRdb's copy keeps in-frame clones and lacks some. V, J and clone size are those of that table, while D and trimming were read from the DNA. Of approximately 150,000 clones in the sample, around 82% were seen once. The sample taken for sequencing was peripheral blood. The receptor's source is a human donor with acute or convalescent COVID-19. The donor label of this sample is uncertain. The chain uses TRBV7-3 and TRBJ2-1, with 9 bases fitting TRBD1. Here the CDR3 reads CASSSLGQGKNEQFF. The CDR3 DNA reads as TGTGCCAGCAGTTCCCTGGGACAGGGAAAAAATGAGCAGTTCTTC.